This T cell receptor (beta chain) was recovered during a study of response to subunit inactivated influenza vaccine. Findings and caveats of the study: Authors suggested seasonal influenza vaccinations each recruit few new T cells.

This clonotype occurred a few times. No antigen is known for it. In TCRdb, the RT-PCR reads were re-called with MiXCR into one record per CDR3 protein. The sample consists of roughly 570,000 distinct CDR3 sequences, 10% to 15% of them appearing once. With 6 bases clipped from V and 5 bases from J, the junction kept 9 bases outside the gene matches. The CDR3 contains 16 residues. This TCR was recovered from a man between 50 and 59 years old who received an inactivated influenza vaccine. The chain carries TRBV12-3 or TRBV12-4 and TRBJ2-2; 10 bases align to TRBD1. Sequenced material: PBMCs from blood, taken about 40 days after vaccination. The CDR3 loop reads CASSPGQGFWTGELFF. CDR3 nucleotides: TGTGCCAGCAGCCCGGGACAGGGGTTTTGGACCGGGGAGCTGTTTTTT.